The 9 T cell receptor beta chains given below trace back to one sample, sequenced in a study of blood T cell repertoires in COVID-19. Sequencing was performed with immunoSEQ multiplex PCR; in TCRdb, only in-frame clones are kept and a portion is missing. The data show over 250,000 clones, under 90% seen once. The source material was peripheral blood. The receptors derive from a woman in her 50s who had recovered from COVID-19.

V usage is TRBV5-1 and J usage is TRBJ1-1; TRBD1 is a possible D gene (5 bases). The length of the CDR3 is 14 residues. Germline V lookup: CDR1 SGHRS, CDR2 YFSETQ. The germline V and J ends were trimmed by 4 bases and 4 bases, with 14 bases remaining between them. The CDR3 spells CASSTGGSGTEAFF. In nucleotides, the CDR3 is TGCGCCAGCAGCACTGGGGGGAGCGGCACTGAAGCTTTCTTT.

V usage is TRBV19 and J usage is TRBJ2-1, with 9 bases that match TRBD2. Germline V gene data show CDR1 as LNHDA and CDR2 as SQIVND (reference sequence). The trim removed 10 bases at V and 5 bases at J, leaving 9 bases unmatched. CDR3 size: 14 residues. CDR3 sequence: CAIQGAGGHNEQFF. In DNA form, the CDR3 reads TGTGCCATCCAGGGAGCGGGAGGACACAATGAGCAGTTCTTC.

V is TRBV6-5 and J is TRBJ1-4, with 11 bases identical to TRBD1. CDR1 and CDR2 (germline): MNHEY, SVGAGI. V was clipped by 2 bases and J by 8 bases; unmatched bases: 4. The CDR3 has 15 amino acids. The CDR3 sequence is CASSYKGQGGEKLFF. In DNA, the CDR3 is TGTGCCAGCAGTTACAAGGGACAGGGGGGAGAAAAACTGTTTTTT.

The V gene is TRBV9, the J gene TRBJ2-2; a possible D gene is TRBD2 (5 bases). This CDR3 is built from 14 residues. V was shortened by 0 bases and J by 6 bases, with 9 bases between the two germline ends. From germline, CDR1 is SGDLS and CDR2 YYNGEE. The CDR3 loop is CASSVDGAAGELFF. For the CDR3, the DNA is TGTGCCAGCAGCGTAGATGGAGCGGCCGGGGAGCTGTTTTTT.

The J gene is TRBJ2-2, the V gene TRBV2, with TRBD2 identical over 9 bases. The CDR3 runs 15 residues. Germline CDR1 SNHLY, CDR2 FYNNEI. Trimming took 7 bases from V and 6 from J; bases not matched to a gene: 9. For the CDR3, the DNA is TGTGCCAGCAAGGTGAATAGCGGGAGTTCCGGGGAGCTGTTTTTT. Translated: CASKVNSGSSGELFF.

This clone has more than one count but fewer than ten. The chain uses TRBV12-3 or TRBV12-4 and TRBJ1-2; the D gene is possibly TRBD1 (6 bases). The CDR3 has 13 residues. Trimming removed 10 bases at V and 3 bases at J, with 15 bases between. CDR3 region: CATKNGTYYGYTF. CDR3 DNA: TGTGCCACCAAAAACGGGACATACTATGGCTACACCTTC.

This clone is a singleton in its sample. This chain uses TRBV4-1 with TRBJ2-3; 7 bases fit TRBD2. With V trimmed by 1 base and J by 1 base, 5 bases remained unmatched. CDR1 and CDR2 (germline): MGHRA, YSYEKL. There are 16 residues in the CDR3. DNA for the CDR3: TGCGCCAGCAGCCAAGGACTAGCCGCCGGCACAGATACGCAGTATTTT. It translates to CASSQGLAAGTDTQYF.

V usage is TRBV7-9 and J usage is TRBJ2-7; perhaps TRBD1 as D (6 bases). The CDR3 has 12 amino acids. The V and J ends lost 5 bases and 12 bases respectively, with 17 bases between them. Per the germline V gene, CDR1 is SEHNR and CDR2 is FQNEAQ (reference sequence). CDR3 region: CASSLTTGSLYF. Here the CDR3 DNA reads TGTGCCAGCAGCCTAACTACAGGGTCATTGTACTTC. Based on the CDR3 plus reference TRBV7-9 and TRBJ2-7, the full variable domain is DTGVSQNPRHKITKRGQNVTFRCDPISEHNRLYWYRQTLGQGPEFLTYFQNEAQLEKSRLLSDRFSAERPKGSFSTLEIQRTEQGDSAMYLCASSLTTGSLYFGPGTRLTVT.

The count of this clone is one. The V call is TRBV28, the J call TRBJ1-5, with TRBD1 matching 7 bases. Germline V gene data show CDR1 as MDHEN and CDR2 as SYDVKM. V gave up 6 bases and J gave up 2 bases; unmatched junction bases: 13. There are 17 residues in the CDR3. As DNA, the CDR3 is TGTGCCAGCAGGTCGAGGGACAGTCTATCGGGCAATCAGCCCCAGCATTTT. As protein: CASRSRDSLSGNQPQHF.